A single sample gave rise to the 13 T cell receptor beta chains below, sequenced in a study of blood T cell repertoires in COVID-19 (TCRdb year 2020). To prepare the library, the immunoSEQ multiplex PCR assay was applied. TCRdb mirrors the immuneACCESS table, restricted to in-frame sequences. Some clones are absent from its copies; in checked studies, under half trace to an unresolved V gene, and the reason for the others is unknown. The sample has about 68,000 clones on record, approximately 80% of them singletons. 10% to 15% of the sample lies in the top ten. The material sequenced was peripheral blood. These receptors all stem from a human donor in a cohort sampled during active COVID-19.

This clone occurred a few times. This chain uses TRBV3-1 (or the pseudogene TRBV3-2) with TRBJ1-5; a possible D gene is TRBD1 (5 bases). Germline V gene sequence: CDR1 LGHDT, CDR2 YNNKEL (reference sequence). This CDR3 region has 15 residues. Trimming pared 2 bases from V and 7 bases from J, leaving 15 bases between. The DNA of the CDR3 is TGTGCCAGCAGCCAATCAGCCCAGGGCCGCCAGCCCCAGCATTTT. Translated: CASSQSAQGRQPQHF.

A few counts support this clone. The V gene is TRBV5-1, the J gene TRBJ2-1, with 7 nucleotides matching TRBD1. The trim removed 2 bases at V and 8 bases at J, leaving 10 bases unmatched. The CDR3 length is 15 residues. The germline V gene has CDR1 SGHRS and CDR2 YFSETQ. The CDR3 coding sequence is TGCGCCAGCAGCTTCGCCTCGACAGGGTCGGATGAGCAGTTCTTC. Translation gives CASSFASTGSDEQFF.

The chain uses TRBV6-5 and TRBJ1-1; D not certain. Germline CDR1 and CDR2: MNHEY and SVGAGI. Trimming stripped 2 bases from V and 5 bases from J, with 9 bases between. This CDR3 has 13 residues. The CDR3 nucleotides are TGTGCCAGCAGTTACGGGTCGGGGACTGAAGCTTTCTTT. It translates to CASSYGSGTEAFF.

This clone was seen many times. The V and J genes are TRBV14 and TRBJ1-6; TRBD1 is a possible D gene (6 bases). CDR3 size: 16 residues. V was trimmed by 1 base and J by 10 bases, leaving 17 bases between them. Germline V gene data show CDR1 as SGHDN and CDR2 as FVKESK. The DNA of the CDR3 is TGTGCCAGCAGCCAAGTCGCAGCTACAGGGACCTCACCCCTCCACTTT. Its translation: CASSQVAATGTSPLHF.

The chain recombines TRBV3-1 (or the pseudogene TRBV3-2) with TRBJ1-4, with TRBD1 matching over 8 bases. The V gene's germline CDR1 is LGHDT and CDR2 YNNKEL (reference sequence). The CDR3 length is 15 residues. With 4 bases clipped from V and 8 bases from J, the junction kept 9 bases outside the gene matches. CDR3 in DNA: TGTGCCAGCAGCCCGACAGGGGAGCCGGGAGAAAAACTGTTTTTT. Translating gives CASSPTGEPGEKLFF.

The gene calls are TRBV5-4 and TRBJ1-2, with TRBD1 matching 7 bases. The ends lost 4 bases at V and 8 bases at J; junction bases unmatched: 8. CDR3 length: 13 amino acids. Germline V gene data show CDR1 as SGHNT and CDR2 as YYREEE (reference sequence). CDR3 bases: TGTGCCAGCAGCCATGACAGGGTCGGCGGCTACACCTTC. It yields the protein CASSHDRVGGYTF.

This chain connects TRBV5-6 to TRBJ1-4; the D gene is possibly TRBD1 (5 bases). V was pared by 5 bases and J by 7 bases, with 18 bases between. Germline assignment: CDR1 SGHDT and CDR2 YYEEEE. The CDR3 runs to 15 residues. CDR3 residues: CASRPRGGVGEKLFF. In DNA form, the CDR3 reads TGTGCCAGCAGGCCCCGGGGGGGTGTCGGTGAAAAACTGTTTTTT.

The chain uses TRBV5-5 and TRBJ1-4; D perhaps matches TRBD1 (6 bases). CDR1 and CDR2 from the germline V gene are SGHKS and YYEKEE (reference sequence). CDR3 length: 16 amino acids. V was pared by 1 base and J by 4 bases, with 14 bases between. CDR3 sequence (DNA): TGTGCCAGCAGCTTGTGGGGGGGCGGATATAATGAAAAACTGTTTTTT. It specifies CASSLWGGGYNEKLFF.

V usage is TRBV4-1 and J usage is TRBJ2-1; TRBD2 might be the D (5 bases). Trimming removed 1 base from V and 2 bases from J, with 12 bases in between. The germline V gene has CDR1 MGHRA and CDR2 YSYEKL. This CDR3 contains 16 residues. The CDR3 region is CASSQASLRAYNEQFF. DNA of the CDR3: TGCGCCAGCAGCCAAGCTAGCCTAAGGGCCTACAATGAGCAGTTCTTC.

V is TRBV5-1 and J is TRBJ2-7; 7 positions agree with TRBD1. The CDR3 totals 13 residues. Trimming cost V 4 bases and J 4 bases; bases outside gene matches: 5. The germline CDR1 and CDR2 sequences are SGHRS and YFSETQ. CDR3 loop: CASSIRQGYEQYV. The CDR3 DNA is TGCGCCAGCAGCATTCGACAGGGATACGAGCAGTACGTC.

The rearrangement uses TRBV5-6 and TRBJ2-7; D is perhaps TRBD1 (5 bases). V shed 0 bases and J shed 6 bases, with 13 bases lying between them. The germline gives CDR1 SGHDT, CDR2 YYEEEE. This CDR3 comprises 14 residues. CDR3 DNA sequence: TGTGCCAGCAGCTTGGGGAGCAGGGTAGGCGAGCAGTACGTC. This sequence encodes CASSLGSRVGEQYV.

The rearrangement uses TRBV19 and TRBJ1-4; D is unresolved. V was cut by 3 bases and J by 7 bases, with 6 bases left in between. The CDR3 is 12 residues long. CDR1 is LNHDA, CDR2 SQIVND, per germline (reference sequence). The CDR3 sequence: CASSMPVEKLFF. CDR3 DNA: TGTGCCAGTAGTATGCCAGTTGAAAAACTGTTTTTT.

As for this clone: An end of the junction does not agree with germline; a read error may underlie this. V gene TRBV7-9 combines with J gene TRBJ1-4, with unresolved D. Germline CDR1 and CDR2: SEHNR and FQNEAQ (reference sequence). This CDR3 has 15 amino acids. The DNA for the CDR3 is TGTGCCAGCAGCATAGCCGGGAGCGGGAATGAAAAACTGTTTTTT. It codes for CASSIAGSGNEKLFF.